This T cell receptor beta chain was profiled in a study of cytomegalovirus exposure and HLA in healthy donors. The study sampled nominally healthy donors, though unrecorded immune exposures were likely. Germline assignment: CDR1 SEHNR and CDR2 FQNEAQ (reference sequence). CDR3 length: 17 amino acids. After removal of 5 bases from V and 0 bases from J, the junction contained 7 bases not matched to a gene. 13 Jbeta primers and 60 Vbeta primers were used for the PCR. Data came from immunoSEQ multiplex PCR; TCRdb stores just in-frame clones and leaves some out. The profile covers approximately 210,000 clones, with 65% to 85% appearing a single time and around 1.9% taken by the ten largest.

This TCR was recovered from a man aged 18 to 29 in good health and CMV-seronegative. J is TRBJ2-1 and V is TRBV7-9, with 10 bases fitting TRBD2. Sequenced sample: PBMCs. Here the CDR3 reads CASSVTSGDSSYNEQFF. In DNA form, the CDR3 reads TGTGCCAGCAGCGTCACTAGCGGGGATAGCTCCTACAATGAGCAGTTCTTC.